The text below deals with one T cell receptor (beta chain). Following extraction, RNA underwent reverse transcription to cDNA, which served as the sequencing template. TCRdb's table, derived via immunoSEQ multiplex PCR, lists solely in-frame clones and lacks some. The data contain about 150,000 clones, about 54% of them singletons. This sample was included in a study of CD8+ T cells in alopecia areata. The ends were cut back, 5 bases at V and 5 bases at J, with 19 bases in the middle. The CDR3 totals 15 residues. Germline CDR1 SGHTA, CDR2 FQGNSA. This sequence was found in a human donor in good health. Sequencing input: CD4+ T cells sorted from blood. The genes are TRBV7-2 and TRBJ2-7; TRBD1 or TRBD2 may be the D gene (5 bases each). DNA of the CDR3: TGTGCCAGCAGCCCCGCTTCCGGGGCTCGGGACGAGCAGTACTTC. It encodes CASSPASGARDEQYF. Complete variable domain (other parts from reference TRBV7-2 and TRBJ2-7): GAGVSQSPSNKVTEKGKDVELRCDPISGHTALYWYRQSLGQGLEFLIYFQGNSAPDKSGLPSDRFSAERTGGSVSTLTIQRTQQEDSAVYLCASSPASGARDEQYFGPGTRLTVT.